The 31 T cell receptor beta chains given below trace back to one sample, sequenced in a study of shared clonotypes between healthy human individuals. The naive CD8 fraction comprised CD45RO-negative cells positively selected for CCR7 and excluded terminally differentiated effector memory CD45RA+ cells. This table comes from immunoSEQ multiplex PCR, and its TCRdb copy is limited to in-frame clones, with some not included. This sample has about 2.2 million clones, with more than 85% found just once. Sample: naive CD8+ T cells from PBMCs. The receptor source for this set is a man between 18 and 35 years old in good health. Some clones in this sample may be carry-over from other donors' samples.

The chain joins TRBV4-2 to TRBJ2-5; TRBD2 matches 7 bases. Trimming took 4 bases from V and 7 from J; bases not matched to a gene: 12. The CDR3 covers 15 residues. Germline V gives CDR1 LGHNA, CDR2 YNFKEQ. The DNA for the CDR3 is TGTGCCAGCAGCCCTTCTCGGACTAGAGGGACGACCCAGTACTTC. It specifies CASSPSRTRGTTQYF.

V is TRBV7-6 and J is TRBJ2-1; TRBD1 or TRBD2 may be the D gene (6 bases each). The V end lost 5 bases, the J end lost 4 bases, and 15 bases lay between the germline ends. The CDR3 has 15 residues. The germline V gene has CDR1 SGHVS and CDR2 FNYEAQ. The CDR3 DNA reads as TGTGCCAGCAGCCCTAGGGGGGAGAAGTACAATGAGCAGTTCTTC. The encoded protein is CASSPRGEKYNEQFF.

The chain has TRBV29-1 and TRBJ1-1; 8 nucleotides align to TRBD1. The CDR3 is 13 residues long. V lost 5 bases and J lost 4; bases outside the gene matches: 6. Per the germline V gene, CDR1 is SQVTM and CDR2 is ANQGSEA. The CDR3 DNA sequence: TGCAGCGTTCCTAGGACAGGGAGCACTGAAGCTTTCTTT. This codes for CSVPRTGSTEAFF.

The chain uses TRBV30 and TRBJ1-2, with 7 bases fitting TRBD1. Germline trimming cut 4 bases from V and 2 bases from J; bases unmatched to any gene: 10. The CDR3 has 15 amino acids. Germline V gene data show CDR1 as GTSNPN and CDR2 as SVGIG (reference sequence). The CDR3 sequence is CAWKQGMVWNYGYTF. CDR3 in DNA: TGTGCCTGGAAACAGGGGATGGTTTGGAACTATGGCTACACCTTC.

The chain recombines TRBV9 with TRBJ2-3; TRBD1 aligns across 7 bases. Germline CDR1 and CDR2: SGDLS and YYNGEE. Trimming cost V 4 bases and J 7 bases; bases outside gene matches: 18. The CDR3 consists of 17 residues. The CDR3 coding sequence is TGTGCCAGCAGCCCGTACCTCAAGACAGGGAAAGGGAATACGCAGTATTTT. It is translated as CASSPYLKTGKGNTQYF.

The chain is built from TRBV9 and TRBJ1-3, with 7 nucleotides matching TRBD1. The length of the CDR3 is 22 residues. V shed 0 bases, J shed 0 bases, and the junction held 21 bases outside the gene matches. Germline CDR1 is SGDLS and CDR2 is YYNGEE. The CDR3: CASSVGRPEGASKLFSGNTIYF. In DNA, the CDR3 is TGTGCCAGCAGCGTAGGGAGGCCGGAGGGGGCGAGTAAACTCTTCTCTGGAAACACCATATATTTT. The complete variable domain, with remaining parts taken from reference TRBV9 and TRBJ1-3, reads DSGVTQTPKHLITATGQRVTLRCSPRSGDLSVYWYQQSLDQGLQFLIQYYNGEERAKGNILERFSAQQFPDLHSELNLSSLELGDSALYFCASSVGRPEGASKLFSGNTIYFGEGSWLTVV.

The CDR3 coding sequence is TGTGCCAGCAGTTTAAGGGGAGGCGGGCTATCACCCCTCCACTTT. Translated: CASSLRGGGLSPLHF. The chain links TRBV28 to TRBJ1-6; TRBD1 might be the D (5 bases). This CDR3 contains 15 residues. The germline V gene has CDR1 MDHEN and CDR2 SYDVKM. Trimming took off 2 bases at V and 10 bases at J, with 15 bases between the two ends.

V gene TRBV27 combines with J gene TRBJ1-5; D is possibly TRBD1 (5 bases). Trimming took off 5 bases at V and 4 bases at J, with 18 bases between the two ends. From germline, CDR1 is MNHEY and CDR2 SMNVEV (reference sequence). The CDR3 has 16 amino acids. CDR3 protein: CASSPREGLINQPQHF. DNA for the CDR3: TGTGCCAGCAGTCCCAGAGAGGGGTTAATTAATCAGCCCCAGCATTTT.

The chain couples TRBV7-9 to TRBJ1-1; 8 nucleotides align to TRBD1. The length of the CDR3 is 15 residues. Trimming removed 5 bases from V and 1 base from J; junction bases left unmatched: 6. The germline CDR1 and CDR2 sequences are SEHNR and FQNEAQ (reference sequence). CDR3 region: CASSPRTGKNTEAFF. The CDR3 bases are TGTGCCAGCAGCCCGAGGACAGGGAAGAACACTGAAGCTTTCTTT.

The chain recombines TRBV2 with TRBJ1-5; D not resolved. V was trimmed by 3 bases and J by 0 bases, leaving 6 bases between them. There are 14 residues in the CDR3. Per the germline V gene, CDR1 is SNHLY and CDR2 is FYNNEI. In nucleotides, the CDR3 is TGTGCCAGCAGTGACATATATAGCAATCAGCCCCAGCATTTT. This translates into CASSDIYSNQPQHF.

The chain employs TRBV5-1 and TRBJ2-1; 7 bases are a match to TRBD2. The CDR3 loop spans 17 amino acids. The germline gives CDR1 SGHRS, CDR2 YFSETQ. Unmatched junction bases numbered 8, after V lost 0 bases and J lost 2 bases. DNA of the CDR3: TGCGCCAGCAGCTTGGACCCCGGACTAGGGACCTACAATGAGCAGTTCTTC. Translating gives CASSLDPGLGTYNEQFF.

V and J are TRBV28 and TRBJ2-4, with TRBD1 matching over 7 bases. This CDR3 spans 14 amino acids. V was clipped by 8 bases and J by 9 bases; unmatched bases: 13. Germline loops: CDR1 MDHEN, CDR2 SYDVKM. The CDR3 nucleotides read TGTGCCAGCGGCTCCAAACAGGGGATCGCCATTCAGTACTTC. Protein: CASGSKQGIAIQYF.

The DNA for the CDR3 is TGTGCCAGCAGTTACCCTAGCGGGAGCTCCTACAATGAGCAGTTCTTC. It codes for CASSYPSGSSYNEQFF. J is TRBJ2-1 and V is TRBV27; 10 nucleotides match TRBD2. Germline lookup yields CDR1 MNHEY and CDR2 SMNVEV (reference sequence). With 4 bases clipped from V and 0 bases from J, the junction kept 3 bases outside the gene matches. CDR3 length equals 16 residues.

In DNA, the CDR3 is TGTGCCAGCAGTCCGGCAGCAGGCTCCTACAATGAGCAGTTCTTC. It translates to CASSPAAGSYNEQFF. The gene calls are TRBV2 and TRBJ2-1; D gene ambiguous. V lost 5 bases and J lost 0, with 11 bases in between. This CDR3 comprises 15 residues. Germline V gives CDR1 SNHLY, CDR2 FYNNEI. The complete variable domain, with remaining parts taken from reference TRBV2 and TRBJ2-1, reads EPEVTQTPSHQVTQMGQEVILRCVPISNHLYFYWYRQILGQKVEFLVSFYNNEISEKSEIFDDQFSVERPDGSNFTLKIRSTKLEDSAMYFCASSPAAGSYNEQFFGPGTRLTVL.

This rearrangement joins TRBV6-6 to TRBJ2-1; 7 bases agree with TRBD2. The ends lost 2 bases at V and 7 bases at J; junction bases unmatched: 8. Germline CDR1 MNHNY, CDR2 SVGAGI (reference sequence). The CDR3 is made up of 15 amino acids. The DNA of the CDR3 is TGTGCCAGCAGTTACACCGGACTAGGGGCAAATGAGCAGTTCTTC. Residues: CASSYTGLGANEQFF.

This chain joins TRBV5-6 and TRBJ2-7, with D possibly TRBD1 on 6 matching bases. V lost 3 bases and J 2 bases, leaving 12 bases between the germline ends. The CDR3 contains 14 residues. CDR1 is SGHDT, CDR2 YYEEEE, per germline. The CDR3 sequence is CASSSGTSTYEQYF. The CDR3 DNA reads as TGTGCCAGCAGCTCCGGGACAAGCACCTACGAGCAGTACTTC.

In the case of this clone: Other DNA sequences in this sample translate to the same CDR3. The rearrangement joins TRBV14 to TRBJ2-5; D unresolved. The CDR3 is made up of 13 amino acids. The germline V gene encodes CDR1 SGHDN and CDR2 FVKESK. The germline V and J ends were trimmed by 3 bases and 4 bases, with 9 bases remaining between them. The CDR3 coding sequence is TGTGCCAGCAGCCAGGGAACGAGAGAGACCCAGTACTTC. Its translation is CASSQGTRETQYF. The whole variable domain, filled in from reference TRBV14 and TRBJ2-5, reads EAGVTQFPSHSVIEKGQTVTLRCDPISGHDNLYWYRRVMGKEIKFLLHFVKESKQDESGMPNNRFLAERTGGTYSTLKVQPAELEDSGVYFCASSQGTRETQYFGPGTRLLVL.

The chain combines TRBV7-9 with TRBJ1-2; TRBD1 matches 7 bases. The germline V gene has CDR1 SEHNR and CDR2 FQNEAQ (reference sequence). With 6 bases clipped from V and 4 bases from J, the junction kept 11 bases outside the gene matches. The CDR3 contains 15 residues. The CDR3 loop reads CASRPDRDSIYGYTF. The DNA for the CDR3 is TGTGCCAGCAGACCTGACAGGGACTCAATCTATGGCTACACCTTC.

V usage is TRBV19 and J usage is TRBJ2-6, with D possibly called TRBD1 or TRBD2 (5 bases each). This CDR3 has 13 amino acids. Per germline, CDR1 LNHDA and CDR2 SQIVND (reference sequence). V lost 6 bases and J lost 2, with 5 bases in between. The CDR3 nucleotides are TGTGCCAGTAGGGGGGCTGGGGCCAACGTCCTGACTTTC. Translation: CASRGAGANVLTF.

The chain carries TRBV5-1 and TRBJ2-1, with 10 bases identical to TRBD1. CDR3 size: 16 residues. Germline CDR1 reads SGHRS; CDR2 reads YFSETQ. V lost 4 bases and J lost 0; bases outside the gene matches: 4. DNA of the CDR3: TGCGCCAGCAGCCCGGACAGGGGGGCCTCCTACAATGAGCAGTTCTTC. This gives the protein CASSPDRGASYNEQFF.

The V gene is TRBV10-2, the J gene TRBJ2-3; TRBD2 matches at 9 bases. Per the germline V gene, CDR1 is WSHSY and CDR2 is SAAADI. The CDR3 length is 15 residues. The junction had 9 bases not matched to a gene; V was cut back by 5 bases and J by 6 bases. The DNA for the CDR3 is TGCGCCAGCAGTACTAGCGGGCGGCAGTGGGATACGCAGTATTTT. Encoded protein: CASSTSGRQWDTQYF.

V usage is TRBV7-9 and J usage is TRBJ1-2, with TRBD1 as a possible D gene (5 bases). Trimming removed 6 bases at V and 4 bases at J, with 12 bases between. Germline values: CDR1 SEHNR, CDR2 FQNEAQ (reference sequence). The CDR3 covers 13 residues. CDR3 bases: TGTGCCAGCAGTCCAGACAGACTCTATGGCTACACCTTC. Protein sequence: CASSPDRLYGYTF.

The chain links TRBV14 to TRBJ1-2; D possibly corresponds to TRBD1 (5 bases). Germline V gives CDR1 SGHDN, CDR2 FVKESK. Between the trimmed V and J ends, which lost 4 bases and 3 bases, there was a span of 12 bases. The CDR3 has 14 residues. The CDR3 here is CASSLAGTHYGYTF. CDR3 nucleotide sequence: TGTGCCAGCAGCCTTGCCGGGACCCACTATGGCTACACCTTC.

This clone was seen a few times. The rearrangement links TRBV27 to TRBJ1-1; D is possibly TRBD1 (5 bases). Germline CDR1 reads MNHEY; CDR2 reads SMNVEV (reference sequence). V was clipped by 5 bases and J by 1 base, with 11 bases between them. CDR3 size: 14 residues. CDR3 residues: CASSPDSWNTEAFF. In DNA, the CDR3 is TGTGCCAGCAGTCCCGACAGCTGGAACACTGAAGCTTTCTTT.

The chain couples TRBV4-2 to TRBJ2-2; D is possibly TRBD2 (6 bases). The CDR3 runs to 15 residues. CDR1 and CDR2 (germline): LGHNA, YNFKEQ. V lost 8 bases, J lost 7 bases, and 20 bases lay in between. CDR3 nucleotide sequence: TGTGCCAGCGGGAGGAGGTGGGGCGAAGGCGGGGAGCTGTTTTTT. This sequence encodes CASGRRWGEGGELFF.

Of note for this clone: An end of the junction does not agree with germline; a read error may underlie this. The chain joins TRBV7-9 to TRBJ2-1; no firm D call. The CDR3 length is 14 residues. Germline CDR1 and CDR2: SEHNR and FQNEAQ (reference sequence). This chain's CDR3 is CASTLGHSSNEQFF. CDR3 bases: TGTGCCAGCACCCTTGGTCACTCCTCCAATGAGCAGTTCTTC.

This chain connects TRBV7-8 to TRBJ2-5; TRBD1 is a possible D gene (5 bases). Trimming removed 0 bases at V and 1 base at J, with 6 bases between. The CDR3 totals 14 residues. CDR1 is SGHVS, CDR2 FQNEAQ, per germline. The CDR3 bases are TGTGCCAGCAGCTTAGCGGGGCTCCAAGAGACCCAGTACTTC. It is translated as CASSLAGLQETQYF.

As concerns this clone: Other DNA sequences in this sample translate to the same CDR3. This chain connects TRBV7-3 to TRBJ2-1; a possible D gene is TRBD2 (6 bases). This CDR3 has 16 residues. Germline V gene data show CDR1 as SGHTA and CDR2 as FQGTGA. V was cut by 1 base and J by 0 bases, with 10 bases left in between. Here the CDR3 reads CASSLIAGSSYNEQFF. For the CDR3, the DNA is TGTGCCAGCAGCTTAATTGCGGGGAGCTCCTACAATGAGCAGTTCTTC.

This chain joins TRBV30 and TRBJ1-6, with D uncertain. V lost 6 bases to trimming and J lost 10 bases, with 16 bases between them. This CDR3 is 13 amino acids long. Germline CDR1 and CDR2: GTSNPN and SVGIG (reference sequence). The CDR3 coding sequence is TGTGCCTGCCTGGGTTCTTACGGATCACCCCTCCACTTT. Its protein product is CACLGSYGSPLHF.

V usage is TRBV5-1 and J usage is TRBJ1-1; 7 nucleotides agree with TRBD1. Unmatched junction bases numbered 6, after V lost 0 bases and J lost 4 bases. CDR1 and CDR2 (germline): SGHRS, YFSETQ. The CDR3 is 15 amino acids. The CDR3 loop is CASSLVPQGVTEAFF. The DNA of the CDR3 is TGCGCCAGCAGCTTGGTTCCTCAGGGGGTCACTGAAGCTTTCTTT.

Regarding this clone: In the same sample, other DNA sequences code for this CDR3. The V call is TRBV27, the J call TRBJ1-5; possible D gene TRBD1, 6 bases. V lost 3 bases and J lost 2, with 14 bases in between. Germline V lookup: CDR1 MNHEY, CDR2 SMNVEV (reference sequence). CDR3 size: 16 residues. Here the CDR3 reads CASSLVGGRGNQPQHF. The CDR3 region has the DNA TGTGCCAGCAGTTTGGTGGGGGGCAGAGGCAATCAGCCCCAGCATTTT.